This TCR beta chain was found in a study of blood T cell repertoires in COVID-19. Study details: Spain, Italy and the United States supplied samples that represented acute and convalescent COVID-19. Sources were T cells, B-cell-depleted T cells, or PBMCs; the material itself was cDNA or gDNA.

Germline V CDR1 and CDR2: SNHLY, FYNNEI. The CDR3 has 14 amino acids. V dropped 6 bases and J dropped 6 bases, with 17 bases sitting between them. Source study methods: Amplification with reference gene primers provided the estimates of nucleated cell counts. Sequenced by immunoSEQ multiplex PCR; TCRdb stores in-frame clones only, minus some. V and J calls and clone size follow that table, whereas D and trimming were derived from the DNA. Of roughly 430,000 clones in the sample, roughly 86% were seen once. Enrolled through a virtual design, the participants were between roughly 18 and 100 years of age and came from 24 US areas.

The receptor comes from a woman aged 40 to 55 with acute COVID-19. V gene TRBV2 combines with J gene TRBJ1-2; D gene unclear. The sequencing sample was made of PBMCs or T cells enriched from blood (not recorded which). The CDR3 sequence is CASRARGTGDGYTF. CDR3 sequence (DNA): TGTGCCAGCAGGGCTCGCGGAACTGGCGATGGCTACACCTTC.